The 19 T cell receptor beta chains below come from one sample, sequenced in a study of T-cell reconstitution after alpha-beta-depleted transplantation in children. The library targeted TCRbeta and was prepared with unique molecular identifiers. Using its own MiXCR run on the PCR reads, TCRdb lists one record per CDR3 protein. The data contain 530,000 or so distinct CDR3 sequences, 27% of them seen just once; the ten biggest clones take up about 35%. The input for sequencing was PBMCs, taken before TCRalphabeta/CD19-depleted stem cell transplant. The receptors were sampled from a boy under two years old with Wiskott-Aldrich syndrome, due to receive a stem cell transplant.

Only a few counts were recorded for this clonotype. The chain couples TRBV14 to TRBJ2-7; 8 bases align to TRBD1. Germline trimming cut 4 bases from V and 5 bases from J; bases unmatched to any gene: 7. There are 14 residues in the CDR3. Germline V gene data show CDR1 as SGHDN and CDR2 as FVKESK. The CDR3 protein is CASSLGQVLDEQYF. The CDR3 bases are TGTGCCAGCAGCCTGGGACAGGTTTTGGACGAGCAGTACTTC. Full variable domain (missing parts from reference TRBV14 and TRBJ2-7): EAGVTQFPSHSVIEKGQTVTLRCDPISGHDNLYWYRRVMGKEIKFLLHFVKESKQDESGMPNNRFLAERTGGTYSTLKVQPAELEDSGVYFCASSLGQVLDEQYFGPGTRLTVT.

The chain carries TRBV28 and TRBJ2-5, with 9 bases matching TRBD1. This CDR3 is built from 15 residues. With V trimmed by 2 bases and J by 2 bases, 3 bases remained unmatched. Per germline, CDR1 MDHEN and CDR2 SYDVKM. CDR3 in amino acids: CASSLPDRGQETQYF. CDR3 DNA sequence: TGTGCCAGCAGTTTACCCGACAGGGGGCAAGAGACCCAGTACTTC.

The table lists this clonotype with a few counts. CDR3 DNA sequence: TGTGCCAGCAGCGTGTCGGGAACTCCCTACGAGCAGTACTTC. Amino acids: CASSVSGTPYEQYF. V is TRBV9 and J is TRBJ2-7, with a tentative D call TRBD2 (5 bases). Trimming shortened V by 2 bases and J by 2 bases, and 11 bases separated the two germline ends. Germline V gives CDR1 SGDLS, CDR2 YYNGEE. The CDR3 spans 14 residues.

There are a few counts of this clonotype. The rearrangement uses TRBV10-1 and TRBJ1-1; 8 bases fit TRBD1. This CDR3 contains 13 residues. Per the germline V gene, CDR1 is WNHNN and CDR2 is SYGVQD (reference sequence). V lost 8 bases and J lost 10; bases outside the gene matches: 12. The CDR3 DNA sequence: TGCGCCAGCTCCCTTGACAGGGGATTGGGAGCTTTCTTT. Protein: CASSLDRGLGAFF.

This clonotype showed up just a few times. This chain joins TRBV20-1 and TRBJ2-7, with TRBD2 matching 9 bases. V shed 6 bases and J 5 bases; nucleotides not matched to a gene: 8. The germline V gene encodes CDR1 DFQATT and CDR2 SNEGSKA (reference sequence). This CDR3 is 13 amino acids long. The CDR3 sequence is CSAPLAGSDEQYF. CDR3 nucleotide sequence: TGCAGTGCCCCTCTAGCGGGGAGCGACGAGCAGTACTTC.

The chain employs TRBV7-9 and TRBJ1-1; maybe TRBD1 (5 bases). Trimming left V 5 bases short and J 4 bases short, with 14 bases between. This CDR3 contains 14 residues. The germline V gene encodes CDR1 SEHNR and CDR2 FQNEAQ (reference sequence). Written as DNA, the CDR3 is TGTGCCAGCAGCCCCGGCGGGGGAAGCACTGAAGCTTTCTTT. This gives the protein CASSPGGGSTEAFF.

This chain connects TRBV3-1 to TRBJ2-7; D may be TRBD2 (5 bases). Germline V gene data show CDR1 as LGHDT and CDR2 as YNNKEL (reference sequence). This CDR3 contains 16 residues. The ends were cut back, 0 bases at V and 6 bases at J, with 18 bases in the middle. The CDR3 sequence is CASSQDWIREYREQYF. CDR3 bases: TGTGCCAGCAGCCAAGATTGGATAAGGGAGTATCGCGAGCAGTACTTC.

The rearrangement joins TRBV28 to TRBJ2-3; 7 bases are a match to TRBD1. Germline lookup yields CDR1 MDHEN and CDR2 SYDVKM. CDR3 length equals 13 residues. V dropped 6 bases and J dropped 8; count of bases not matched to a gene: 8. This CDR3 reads CASSTNRGATQYF. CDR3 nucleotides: TGTGCCAGCAGCACCAACAGGGGAGCTACGCAGTATTTT.

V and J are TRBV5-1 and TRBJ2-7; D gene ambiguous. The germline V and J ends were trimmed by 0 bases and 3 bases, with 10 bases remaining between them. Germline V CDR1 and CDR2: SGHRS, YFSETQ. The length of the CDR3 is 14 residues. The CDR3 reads CASSLARPLYEQYF. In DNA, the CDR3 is TGCGCCAGCAGCTTGGCCAGGCCCCTCTACGAGCAGTACTTC.

The CDR3 bases are TGTGCCAGCAGAACTAGGTCGGAATACAATGAGCAGTTCTTC. Protein sequence: CASRTRSEYNEQFF. This chain joins TRBV6-2 or TRBV6-3 and TRBJ2-1, with D maybe TRBD2 (5 bases). This CDR3 comprises 14 residues. The germline V and J ends were trimmed by 6 bases and 4 bases, with 13 bases remaining between them. Germline V lookup: CDR1 MNHEY, CDR2 SVGEGT.

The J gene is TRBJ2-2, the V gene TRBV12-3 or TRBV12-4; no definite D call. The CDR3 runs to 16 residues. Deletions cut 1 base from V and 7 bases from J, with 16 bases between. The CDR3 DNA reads TGTGCCAGCAGTTTAGTTCCGCGGCAGGCACTCGGGGAGCTGTTTTTT. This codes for CASSLVPRQALGELFF.

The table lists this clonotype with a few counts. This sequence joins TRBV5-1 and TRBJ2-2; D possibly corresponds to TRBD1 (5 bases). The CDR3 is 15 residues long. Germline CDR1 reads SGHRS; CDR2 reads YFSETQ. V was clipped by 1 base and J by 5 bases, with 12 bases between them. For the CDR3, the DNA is TGCGCCAGCAGCTTGTCCCAGGGCCCTACCGGGGAGCTGTTTTTT. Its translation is CASSLSQGPTGELFF. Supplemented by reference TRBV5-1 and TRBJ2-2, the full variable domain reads KAGVTQTPRYLIKTRGQQVTLSCSPISGHRSVSWYQQTPGQGLQFLFEYFSETQRNKGNFPGRFSGRQFSNSRSEMNVSTLELGDSALYLCASSLSQGPTGELFFGEGSRLTVL.

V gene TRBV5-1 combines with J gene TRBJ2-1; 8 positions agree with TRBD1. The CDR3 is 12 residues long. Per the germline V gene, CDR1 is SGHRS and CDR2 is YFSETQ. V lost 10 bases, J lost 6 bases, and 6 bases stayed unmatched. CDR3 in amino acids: CASQDRVNEQFF. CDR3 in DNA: TGCGCCTCCCAGGACAGGGTCAATGAGCAGTTCTTC.

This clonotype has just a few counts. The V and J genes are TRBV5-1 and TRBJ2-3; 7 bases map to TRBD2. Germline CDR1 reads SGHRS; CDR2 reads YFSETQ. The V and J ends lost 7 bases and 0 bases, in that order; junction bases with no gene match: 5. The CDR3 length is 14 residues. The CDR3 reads CASRGRVSTDTQYF. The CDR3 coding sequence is TGCGCCAGCCGGGGGAGGGTGAGCACAGATACGCAGTATTTT.

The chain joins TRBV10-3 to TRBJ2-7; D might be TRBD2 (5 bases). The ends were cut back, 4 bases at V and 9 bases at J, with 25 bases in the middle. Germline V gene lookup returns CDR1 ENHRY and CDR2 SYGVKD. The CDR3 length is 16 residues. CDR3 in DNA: TGTGCCATCAGTGCCACACTAGGACGGACCGGGTCTTTGCAGTACTTC. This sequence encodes CAISATLGRTGSLQYF.

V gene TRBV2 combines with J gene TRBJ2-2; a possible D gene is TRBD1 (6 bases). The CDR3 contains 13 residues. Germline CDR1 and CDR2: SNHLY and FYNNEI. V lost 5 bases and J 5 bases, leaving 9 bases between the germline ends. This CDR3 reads CASSKGETGELFF. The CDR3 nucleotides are TGTGCCAGCAGTAAGGGGGAGACCGGGGAGCTGTTTTTT.

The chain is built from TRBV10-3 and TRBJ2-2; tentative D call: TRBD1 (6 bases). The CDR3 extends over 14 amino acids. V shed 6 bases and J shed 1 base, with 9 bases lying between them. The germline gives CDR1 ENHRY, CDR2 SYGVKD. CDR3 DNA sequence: TGTGCCATCAGGGGACAAAGGAACACCGGGGAGCTGTTTTTT. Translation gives CAIRGQRNTGELFF.

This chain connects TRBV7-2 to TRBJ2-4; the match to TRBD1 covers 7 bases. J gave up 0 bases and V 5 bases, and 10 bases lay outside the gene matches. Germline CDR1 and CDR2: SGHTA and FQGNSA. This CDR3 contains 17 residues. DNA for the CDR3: TGTGCCAGCAGCCCACGGACAGGAAAACTAGCCAAAAACATTCAGTACTTC. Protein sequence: CASSPRTGKLAKNIQYF.

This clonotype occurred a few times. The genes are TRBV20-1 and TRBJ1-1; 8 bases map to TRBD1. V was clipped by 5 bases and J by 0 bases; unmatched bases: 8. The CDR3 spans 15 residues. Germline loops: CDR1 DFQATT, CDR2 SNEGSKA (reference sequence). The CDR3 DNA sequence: TGCAGTGCTCGACAGGGGATGAGGATGAACACTGAAGCTTTCTTT. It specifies CSARQGMRMNTEAFF.